Presented here are 3 T cell receptor beta chains from one specimen sequenced in a study of CD8 T cells in ankylosing spondylitis. TCRdb reanalysed the 5' RACE reads using MiXCR and keeps one entry per CDR3 protein. The profile covers 250,000 to 300,000 distinct CDR3 sequences, with 20% appearing a single time and about 8.2% taken by the ten largest. The sequenced sample consisted of blood, either unsorted or a sorted T cell fraction (not recorded which). These receptors originate from a male donor with ankylosing spondylitis or in good health (not recorded which).

The V gene is TRBV18, the J gene TRBJ1-1, with 9 bases that match TRBD1. From germline, CDR1 is KGHSH and CDR2 LQKENI. V trimming: 3 bases; J trimming: 1 base; junction bases outside the gene matches: 3. This CDR3 is 15 amino acids long. The CDR3: CASSPYRGRNTEAFF. CDR3 DNA sequence: TGTGCCAGCTCACCTTACAGGGGGCGGAACACTGAAGCTTTCTTT.

The chain links TRBV27 to TRBJ2-7; D possibly corresponds to TRBD1 (6 bases). The germline V gene encodes CDR1 MNHEY and CDR2 SMNVEV (reference sequence). Deletions cut 0 bases from V and 7 bases from J, with 10 bases between. The CDR3 is 13 residues long. The CDR3 bases are TGTGCCAGCAGTTTATCTCAGGGGCGGGAGCAGTACGTC. Translated, it gives CASSLSQGREQYV.

The chain couples TRBV5-1 to TRBJ2-7, with 9 bases lining up with TRBD1. Germline V gene sequence: CDR1 SGHRS, CDR2 YFSETQ. CDR3 size: 14 residues. The junction had 6 bases not matched to a gene; V was cut back by 4 bases and J by 4 bases. The CDR3, as DNA: TGCGCCAGCAGCAAGACAGGGGGGACTTACGAGCAGTACGTC. Protein sequence: CASSKTGGTYEQYV.